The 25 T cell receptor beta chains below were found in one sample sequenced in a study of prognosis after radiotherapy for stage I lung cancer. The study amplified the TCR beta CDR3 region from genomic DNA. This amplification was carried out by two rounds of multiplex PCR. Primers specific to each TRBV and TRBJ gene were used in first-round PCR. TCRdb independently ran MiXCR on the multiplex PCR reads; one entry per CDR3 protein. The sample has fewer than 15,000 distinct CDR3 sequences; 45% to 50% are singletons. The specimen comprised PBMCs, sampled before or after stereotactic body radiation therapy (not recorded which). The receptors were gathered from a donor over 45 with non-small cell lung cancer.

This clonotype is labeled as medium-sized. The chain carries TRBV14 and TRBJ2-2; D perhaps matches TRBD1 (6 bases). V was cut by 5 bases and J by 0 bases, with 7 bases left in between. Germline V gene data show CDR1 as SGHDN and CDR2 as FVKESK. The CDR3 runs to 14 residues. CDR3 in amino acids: CASSWGPNTGELFF. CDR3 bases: TGTGCCAGCAGCTGGGGGCCGAACACCGGGGAGCTGTTTTTT.

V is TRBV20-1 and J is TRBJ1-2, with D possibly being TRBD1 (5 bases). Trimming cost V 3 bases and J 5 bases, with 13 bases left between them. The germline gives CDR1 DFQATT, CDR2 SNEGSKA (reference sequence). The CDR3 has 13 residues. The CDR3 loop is CSASPGSGYGYTF. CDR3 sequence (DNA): TGCAGTGCTAGTCCAGGGTCTGGGTATGGCTACACCTTC.

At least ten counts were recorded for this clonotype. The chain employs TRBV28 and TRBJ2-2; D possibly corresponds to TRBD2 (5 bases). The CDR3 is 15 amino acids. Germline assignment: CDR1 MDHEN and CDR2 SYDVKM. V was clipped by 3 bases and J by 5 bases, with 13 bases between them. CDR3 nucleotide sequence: TGTGCCAGCAGTTTCCGGACGCCGGGGACCGGGGAGCTGTTTTTT. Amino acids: CASSFRTPGTGELFF.

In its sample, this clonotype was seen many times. The CDR3 DNA is TGTGCCAGCAGTTTAGGGCTTCTCAATCAGCCCCAGCATTTT. Encoded protein: CASSLGLLNQPQHF. The chain couples TRBV12-3 or TRBV12-4 to TRBJ1-5, with no clear D. Deletions cut 1 base from V and 3 bases from J, with 7 bases between. The CDR3 spans 14 residues.

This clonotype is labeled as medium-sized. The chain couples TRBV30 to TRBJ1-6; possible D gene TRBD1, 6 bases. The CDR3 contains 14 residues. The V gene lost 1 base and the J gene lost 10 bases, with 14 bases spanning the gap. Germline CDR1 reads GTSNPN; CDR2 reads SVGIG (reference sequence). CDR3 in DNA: TGTGCCTGGAGTGAGGGGGTCGGGGGATCACCCCTCCACTTT. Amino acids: CAWSEGVGGSPLHF.

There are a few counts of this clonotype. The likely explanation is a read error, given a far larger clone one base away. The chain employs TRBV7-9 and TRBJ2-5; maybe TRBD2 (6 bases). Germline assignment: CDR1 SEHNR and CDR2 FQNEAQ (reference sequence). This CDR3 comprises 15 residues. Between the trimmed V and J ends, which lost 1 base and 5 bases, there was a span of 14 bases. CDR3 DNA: TGTGCCAGCAGCTTAGACGGCGGAGGGGCGGAGACCCAGTACTTC. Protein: CASSLDGGGAETQYF.

This CDR3 is CASNVFSGNTIYF. For the CDR3, the DNA is TGTGCCAGCAACGTCTTTTCTGGAAACACCATATATTTT. This chain links TRBV28 with TRBJ1-3; D is undetermined. V was pared by 7 bases and J by 1 base, with 8 bases between. The CDR3 consists of 13 residues. The germline CDR1 and CDR2 sequences are MDHEN and SYDVKM.

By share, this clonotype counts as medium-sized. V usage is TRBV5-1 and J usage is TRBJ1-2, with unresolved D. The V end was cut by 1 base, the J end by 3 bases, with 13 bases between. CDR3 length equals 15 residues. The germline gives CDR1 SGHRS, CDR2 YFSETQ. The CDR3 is CASSLIGPSDYGYTF. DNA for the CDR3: TGCGCCAGCAGCTTGATCGGCCCTAGTGACTATGGCTACACCTTC.

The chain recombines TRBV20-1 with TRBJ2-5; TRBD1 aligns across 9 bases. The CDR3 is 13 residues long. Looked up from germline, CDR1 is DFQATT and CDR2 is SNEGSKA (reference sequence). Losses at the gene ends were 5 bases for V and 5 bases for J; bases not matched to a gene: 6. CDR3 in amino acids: CSAGAGQGETQYF. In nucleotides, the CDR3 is TGCAGTGCTGGAGCCGGACAGGGGGAGACCCAGTACTTC.

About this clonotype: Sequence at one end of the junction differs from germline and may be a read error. CDR3 DNA sequence: TGTGCCTGGAGTAGACAGGGTCACTACGAGAAGTACTTC. Residues: CAWSRQGHYEKYF. The chain joins TRBV30 to TRBJ2-7; 7 bases agree with TRBD1. This CDR3 contains 13 residues. The germline CDR1 and CDR2 sequences are GTSNPN and SVGIG (reference sequence).

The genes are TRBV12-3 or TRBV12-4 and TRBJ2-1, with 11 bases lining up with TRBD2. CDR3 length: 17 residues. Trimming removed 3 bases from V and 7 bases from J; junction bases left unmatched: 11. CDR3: CASSFPSGRRSVNEQFF. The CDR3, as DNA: TGTGCCAGCAGTTTCCCTAGCGGGAGGCGTTCGGTAAATGAGCAGTTCTTC.

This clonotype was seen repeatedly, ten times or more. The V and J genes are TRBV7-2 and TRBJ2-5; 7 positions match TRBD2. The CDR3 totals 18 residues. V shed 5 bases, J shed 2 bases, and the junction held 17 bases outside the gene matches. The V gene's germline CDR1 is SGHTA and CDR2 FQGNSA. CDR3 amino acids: CASSPPVGGPSGQETQYF. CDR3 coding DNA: TGTGCCAGCAGCCCGCCCGTGGGAGGTCCTAGCGGACAAGAGACCCAGTACTTC.

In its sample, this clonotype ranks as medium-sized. The CDR3 DNA reads as TGCAGTGCGGGGACTAGCGGGAGGCACAATGAGCAGTTCTTC. It specifies CSAGTSGRHNEQFF. This chain connects TRBV20-1 to TRBJ2-1; 15 bases agree with TRBD2. V shed 6 bases, J shed 5 bases, and the junction held 2 bases outside the gene matches. Germline V gene data show CDR1 as DFQATT and CDR2 as SNEGSKA (reference sequence). The CDR3 is 14 amino acids.

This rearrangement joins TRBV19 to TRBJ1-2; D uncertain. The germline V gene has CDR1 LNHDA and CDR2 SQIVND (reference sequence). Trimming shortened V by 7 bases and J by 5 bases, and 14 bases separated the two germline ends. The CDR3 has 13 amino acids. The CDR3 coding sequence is TGTGCCAGTATACCCCGGACCGGGTATGGCTACACCTTC. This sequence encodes CASIPRTGYGYTF. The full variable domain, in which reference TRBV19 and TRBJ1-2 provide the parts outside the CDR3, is DGGITQSPKYLFRKEGQNVTLSCEQNLNHDAMYWYRQDPGQGLRLIYYSQIVNDFQKGDIAEGYSVSREKKESFPLTVTSAQKNPTAFYLCASIPRTGYGYTFGSGTRLTVV.

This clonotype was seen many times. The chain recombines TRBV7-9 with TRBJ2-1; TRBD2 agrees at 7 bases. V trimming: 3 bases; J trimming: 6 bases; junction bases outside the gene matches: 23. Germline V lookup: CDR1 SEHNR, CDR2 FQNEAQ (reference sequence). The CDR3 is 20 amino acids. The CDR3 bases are TGTGCCAGCAGCTTGGGTGATAGGACTAGTGGATACCTTTTGGGCAATGAGCAGTTCTTC. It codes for CASSLGDRTSGYLLGNEQFF.

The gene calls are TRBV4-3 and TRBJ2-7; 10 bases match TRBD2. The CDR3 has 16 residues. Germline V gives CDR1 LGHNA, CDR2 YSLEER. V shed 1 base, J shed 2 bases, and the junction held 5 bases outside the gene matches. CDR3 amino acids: CASSQGLGTSAYEQYF. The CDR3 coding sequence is TGCGCCAGCAGCCAAGGTCTCGGGACTAGCGCCTACGAGCAGTACTTC.

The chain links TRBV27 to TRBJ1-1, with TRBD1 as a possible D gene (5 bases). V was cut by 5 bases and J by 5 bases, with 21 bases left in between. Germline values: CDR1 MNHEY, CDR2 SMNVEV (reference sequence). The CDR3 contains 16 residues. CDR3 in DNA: TGTGCCAGCAGTATTATTGGAAAAGGGGATCGAACTGAAGCTTTCTTT. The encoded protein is CASSIIGKGDRTEAFF.

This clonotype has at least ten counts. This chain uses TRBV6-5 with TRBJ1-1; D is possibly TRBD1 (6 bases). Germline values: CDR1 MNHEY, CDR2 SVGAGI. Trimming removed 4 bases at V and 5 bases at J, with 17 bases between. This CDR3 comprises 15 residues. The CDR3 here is CASSFSPRGGTEAFF. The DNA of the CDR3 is TGTGCCAGCAGTTTCTCACCCAGGGGAGGGACTGAAGCTTTCTTT.

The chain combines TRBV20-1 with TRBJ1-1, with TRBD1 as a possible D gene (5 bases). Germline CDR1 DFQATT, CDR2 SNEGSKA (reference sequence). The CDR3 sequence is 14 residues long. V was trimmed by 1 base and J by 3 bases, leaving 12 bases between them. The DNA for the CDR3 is TGCAGTGCTAGAGGTACATCGGGGGACACTGAAGCTTTCTTT. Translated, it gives CSARGTSGDTEAFF.

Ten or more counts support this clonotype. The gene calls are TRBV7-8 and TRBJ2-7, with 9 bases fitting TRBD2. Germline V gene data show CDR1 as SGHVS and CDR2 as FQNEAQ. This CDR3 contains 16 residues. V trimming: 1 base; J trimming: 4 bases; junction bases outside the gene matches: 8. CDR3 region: CASSLVVSGSSYEQYF. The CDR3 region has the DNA TGTGCCAGCAGCTTAGTAGTTAGCGGGAGTAGTTACGAGCAGTACTTC.

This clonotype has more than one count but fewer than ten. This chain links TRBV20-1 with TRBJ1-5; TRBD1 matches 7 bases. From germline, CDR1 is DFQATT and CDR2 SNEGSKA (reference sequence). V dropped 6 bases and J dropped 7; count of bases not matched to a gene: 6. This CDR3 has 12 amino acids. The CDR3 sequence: CSAGQAGQPQHF. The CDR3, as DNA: TGCAGTGCCGGACAGGCGGGCCAGCCCCAGCATTTT.

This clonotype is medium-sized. The CDR3 region is CASTSDRFRSYTF. As DNA, the CDR3 is TGTGCCAGCACTTCGGACAGGTTTAGGAGCTACACCTTC. This rearrangement joins TRBV2 to TRBJ1-2, with 7 bases aligning to TRBD1. The germline gives CDR1 SNHLY, CDR2 FYNNEI. Trimming took 7 bases from V and 9 from J; bases not matched to a gene: 11. The CDR3 spans 13 residues.

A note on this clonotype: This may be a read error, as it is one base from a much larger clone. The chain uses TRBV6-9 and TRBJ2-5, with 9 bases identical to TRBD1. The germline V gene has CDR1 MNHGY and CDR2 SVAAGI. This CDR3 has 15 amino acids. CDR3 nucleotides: TGTGTCAGCAGTTACTGGGACAGGGAGAAGGAGACCCAGTACTTC. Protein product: CVSSYWDREKETQYF.

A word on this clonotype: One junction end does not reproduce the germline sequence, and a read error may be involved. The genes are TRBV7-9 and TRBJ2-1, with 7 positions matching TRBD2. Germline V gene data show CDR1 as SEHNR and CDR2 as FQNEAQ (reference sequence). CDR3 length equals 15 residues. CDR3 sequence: CANSLAGGGPVEQFF. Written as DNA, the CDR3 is TGTGCCAACAGCTTAGCCGGGGGAGGGCCGGTAGAGCAGTTCTTC.

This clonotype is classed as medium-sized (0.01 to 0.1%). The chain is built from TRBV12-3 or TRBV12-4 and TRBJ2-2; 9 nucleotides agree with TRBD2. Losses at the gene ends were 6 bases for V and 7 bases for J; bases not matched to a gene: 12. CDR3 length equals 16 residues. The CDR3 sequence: CASRHGGGRESGELFF. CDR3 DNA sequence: TGTGCCAGCAGACACGGGGGCGGGAGGGAGAGCGGGGAGCTGTTTTTT.